This TCR beta chain was recovered during a study of glioma-infiltrating T cells after dendritic cell vaccination. Across the study: Patients had newly diagnosed or recurrent glioblastoma and received dendritic cell vaccines. Dendritic cell vaccine was injected intradermally three times, biweekly. Autologous tumor lysate-pulsed dendritic cell vaccination was given between 2003 and 2012.

Input was roughly 2.2 ug genomic DNA, or all available if less. Profiling relied on immunoSEQ multiplex PCR, and the TCRdb table lists in-frame clones only, not all of them. The sample lists over 90,000 clones; 80% to 90% were seen once. Per the germline V gene, CDR1 is GTSNPN and CDR2 is SVGIG (reference sequence). CDR3 length equals 12 residues. Trimming pared 3 bases from V and 10 bases from J, leaving 15 bases between. The rearrangement links TRBV30 to TRBJ1-2; D might be TRBD1 (5 bases). The clonotype was recovered from a human donor with glioblastoma. Sequenced here: blood, sampled before dendritic cell vaccination. CDR3 protein: CAWRLRPGDYTF. For the CDR3, the DNA is TGTGCCTGGAGGCTACGGCCGGGGGACTACACCTTC.